This TCR beta chain derives from a study of T cell repertoires in cytomegalovirus infection. Study-wide findings and caveats: Across the ex vivo response, the dominant clonotypes were HLA-C-restricted CMV-specific TCR beta clonotypes.

Of note for this clonotype: Its specificity is not known.

MiXCR, applied by TCRdb to the reads, yields one record per CDR3 protein. The sample has approximately 300,000 distinct CDR3 sequences, around 29% seen once. CDR3 length equals 18 residues. Germline V gene data show CDR1 as MNHNY and CDR2 as SVGAGI (reference sequence). With V trimmed by 7 bases and J by 0 bases, 11 bases remained unmatched. The TCR comes from a human donor in good health (CMV status not recorded). Some clones in this sample may be carry-over from other donors' samples. The sample in question was cultured PBMCs, obtained from culture after CMV antigen stimulation. The V call is TRBV6-6, the J call TRBJ2-6, with 8 bases lining up with TRBD2. CDR3 bases: TGTGCCAGCATCCAGAAGGGACTAGTCTTCTCTGGGGCCAACGTCCTGACTTTC. This codes for CASIQKGLVFSGANVLTF.